The clone carrying this TCR beta chain showed up just once. The antigen is not known. The V gene end was trimmed by 8 bases and the J gene end by 2 bases; junction bases not matched to a gene: 12. This CDR3 comprises 16 residues. Per germline, CDR1 SGHVS and CDR2 FNYEAQ. Then a second PCR, running about 6 to 12 cycles, was carried out with a sample-barcoded 5' primer and a J-beta primer mix. TCRdb itself ran the 5' RACE reads through MiXCR, one entry per CDR3 protein. The sample comprises 1,300,000 or so distinct CDR3 sequences, approximately 63% of which are singletons, and 5% to 7% rests with the top ten. This entry belongs to a study of blood T cells in healthy people across ages. Findings and limits, study-wide: Diversity of TCR beta per million T cells declined in a roughly linear way with age. CMV infection status of these donors was not known.

Specimen: blood. The rearrangement uses TRBV7-6 and TRBJ2-3, with 8 positions matching TRBD2. This receptor was identified in a man aged 18 to 35 in good health. CDR3 nucleotides: TGTGCCAGCCACTTTCAAGAGACTAGCGACACAGATACGCAGTATTTT. This sequence encodes CASHFQETSDTDTQYF.